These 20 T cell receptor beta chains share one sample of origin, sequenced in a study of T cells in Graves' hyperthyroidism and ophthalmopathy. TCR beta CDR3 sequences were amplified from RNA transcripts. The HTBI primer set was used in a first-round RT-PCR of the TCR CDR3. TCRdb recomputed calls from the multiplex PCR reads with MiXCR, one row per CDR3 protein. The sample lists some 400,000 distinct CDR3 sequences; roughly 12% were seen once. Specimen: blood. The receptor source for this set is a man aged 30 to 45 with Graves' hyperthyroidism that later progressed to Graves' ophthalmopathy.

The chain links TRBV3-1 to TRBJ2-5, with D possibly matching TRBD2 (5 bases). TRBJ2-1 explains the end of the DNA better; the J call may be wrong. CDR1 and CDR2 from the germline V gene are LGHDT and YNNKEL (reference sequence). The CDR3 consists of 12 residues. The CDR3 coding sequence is TGTGCCAGCAGCCAAGAAAGGGAGACCCAGTTCTTC. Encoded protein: CASSQERETQFF.

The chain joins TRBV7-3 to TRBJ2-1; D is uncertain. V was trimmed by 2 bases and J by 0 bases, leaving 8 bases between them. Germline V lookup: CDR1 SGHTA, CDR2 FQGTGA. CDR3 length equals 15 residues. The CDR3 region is CASSLRPVSYNEQFF. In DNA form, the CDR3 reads TGTGCCAGCAGCTTACGTCCGGTCTCCTACAATGAGCAGTTCTTC.

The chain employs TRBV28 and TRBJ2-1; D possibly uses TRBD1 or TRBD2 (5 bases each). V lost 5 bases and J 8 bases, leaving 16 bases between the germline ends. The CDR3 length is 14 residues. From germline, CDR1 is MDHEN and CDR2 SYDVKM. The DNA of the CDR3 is TGTGCCAGCAGTCCACCGGGACCCACCGATGAGCAGTTCTTC. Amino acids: CASSPPGPTDEQFF.

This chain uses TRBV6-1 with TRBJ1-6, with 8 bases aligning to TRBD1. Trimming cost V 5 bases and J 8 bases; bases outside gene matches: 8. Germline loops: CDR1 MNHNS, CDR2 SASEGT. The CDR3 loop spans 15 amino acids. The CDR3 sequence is CASSRLQGEHSPLHF. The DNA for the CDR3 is TGTGCCAGCAGTAGATTACAGGGGGAGCATTCACCCCTCCACTTT.

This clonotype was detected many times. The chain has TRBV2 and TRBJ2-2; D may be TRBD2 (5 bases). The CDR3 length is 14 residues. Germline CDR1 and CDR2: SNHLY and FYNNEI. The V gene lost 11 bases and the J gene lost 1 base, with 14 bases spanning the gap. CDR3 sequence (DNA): TGTGCCCCGGGTGGAGCGGTGAACACCGGGGAGCTGTTTTTT. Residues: CAPGGAVNTGELFF. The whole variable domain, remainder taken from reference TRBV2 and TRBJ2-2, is EPEVTQTPSHQVTQMGQEVILRCVPISNHLYFYWYRQILGQKVEFLVSFYNNEISEKSEIFDDQFSVERPDGSNFTLKIRSTKLEDSAMYFCAPGGAVNTGELFFGEGSRLTVL.

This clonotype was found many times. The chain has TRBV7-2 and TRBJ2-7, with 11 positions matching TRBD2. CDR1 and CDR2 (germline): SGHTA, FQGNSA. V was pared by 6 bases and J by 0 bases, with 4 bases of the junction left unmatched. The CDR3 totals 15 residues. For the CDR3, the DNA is TGTGCCAGCAGTCCTAGCGGGGGGCCCTCCTACGAGCAGTACTTC. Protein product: CASSPSGGPSYEQYF.

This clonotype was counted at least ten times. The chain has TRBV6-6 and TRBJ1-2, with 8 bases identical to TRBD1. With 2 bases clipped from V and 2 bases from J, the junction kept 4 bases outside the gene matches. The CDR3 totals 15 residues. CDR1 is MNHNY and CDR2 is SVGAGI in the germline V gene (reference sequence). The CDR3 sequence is CASSYAGQANYGYTF. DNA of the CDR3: TGTGCCAGCAGTTACGCGGGACAGGCCAACTATGGCTACACCTTC.

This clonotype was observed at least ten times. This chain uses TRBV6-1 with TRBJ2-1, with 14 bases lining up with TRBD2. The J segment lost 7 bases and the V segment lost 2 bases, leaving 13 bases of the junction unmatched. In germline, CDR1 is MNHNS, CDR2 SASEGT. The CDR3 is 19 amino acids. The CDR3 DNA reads TGTGCCAGCAGTGAATGGGGACTAGCGGGGGAAAACTTGAGTAATGAGCAGTTCTTC. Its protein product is CASSEWGLAGENLSNEQFF.

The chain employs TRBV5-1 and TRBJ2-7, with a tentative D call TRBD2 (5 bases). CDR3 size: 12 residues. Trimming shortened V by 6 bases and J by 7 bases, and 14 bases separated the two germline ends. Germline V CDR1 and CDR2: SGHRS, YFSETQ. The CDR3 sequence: CASTGIGSEQYF. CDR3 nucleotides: TGCGCCAGCACCGGGATAGGGTCTGAGCAGTACTTC.

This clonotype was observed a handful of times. The CDR3 DNA follows: TGTGCCAGCTCACCCGCGGGACAGGGCCCCTACGAGCAGTACTTC. The encoded protein is CASSPAGQGPYEQYF. The chain couples TRBV18 to TRBJ2-7; TRBD1 aligns across 9 bases. This CDR3 is 15 amino acids long. The junction had 5 bases not matched to a gene; V was cut back by 3 bases and J by 2 bases. Germline assignment: CDR1 KGHSH and CDR2 LQKENI. Variable domain in full (rest from reference TRBV18 and TRBJ2-7): NAGVMQNPRHLVRRRGQEARLRCSPMKGHSHVYWYRQLPEEGLKFMVYLQKENIIDESGMPKERFSAEFPKEGPSILRIQQVVRGDSAAYFCASSPAGQGPYEQYFGPGTRLTVT.

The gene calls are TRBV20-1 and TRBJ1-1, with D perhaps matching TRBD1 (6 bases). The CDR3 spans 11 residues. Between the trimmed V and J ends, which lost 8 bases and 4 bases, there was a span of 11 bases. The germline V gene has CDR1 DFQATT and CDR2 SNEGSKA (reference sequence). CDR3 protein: CSPGVITEAFF. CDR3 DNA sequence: TGCAGTCCAGGGGTTATCACTGAAGCTTTCTTT.

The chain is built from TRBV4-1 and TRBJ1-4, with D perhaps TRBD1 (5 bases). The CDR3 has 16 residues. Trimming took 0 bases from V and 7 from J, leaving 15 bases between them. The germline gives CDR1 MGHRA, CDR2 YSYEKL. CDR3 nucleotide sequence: TGCGCCAGCAGCCAAGATAGTAGGGGCTCCCGTGAAAAACTGTTTTTT. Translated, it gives CASSQDSRGSREKLFF.

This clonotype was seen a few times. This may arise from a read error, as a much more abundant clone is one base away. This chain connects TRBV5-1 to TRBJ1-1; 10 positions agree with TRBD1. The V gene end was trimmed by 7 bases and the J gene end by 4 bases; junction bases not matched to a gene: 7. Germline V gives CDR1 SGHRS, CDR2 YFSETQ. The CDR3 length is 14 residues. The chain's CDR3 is CASQRRQGATEAFF. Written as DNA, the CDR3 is TGCGCCAGCCAACGAAGACAGGGGGCCACTGAAGCTTTCTTT.

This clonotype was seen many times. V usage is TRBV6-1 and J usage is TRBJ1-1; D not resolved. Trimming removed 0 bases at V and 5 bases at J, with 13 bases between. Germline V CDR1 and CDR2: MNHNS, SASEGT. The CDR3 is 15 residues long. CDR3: CASSEAGIMRTEAFF. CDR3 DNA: TGTGCCAGCAGTGAAGCAGGAATTATGAGGACTGAAGCTTTCTTT.

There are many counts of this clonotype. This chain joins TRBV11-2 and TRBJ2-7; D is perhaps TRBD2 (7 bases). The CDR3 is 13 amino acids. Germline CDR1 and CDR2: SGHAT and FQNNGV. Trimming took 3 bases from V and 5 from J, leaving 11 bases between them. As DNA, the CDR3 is TGTGCCAGCAGCTTCGGGGGGCTGGACGAGCAGTACTTC. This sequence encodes CASSFGGLDEQYF.

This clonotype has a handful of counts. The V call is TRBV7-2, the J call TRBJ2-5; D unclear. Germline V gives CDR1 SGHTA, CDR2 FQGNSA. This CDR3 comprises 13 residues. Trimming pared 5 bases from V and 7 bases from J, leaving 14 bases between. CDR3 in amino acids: CASSPGSQRTQYF. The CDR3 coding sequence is TGTGCCAGCAGCCCCGGGTCCCAGCGGACCCAGTACTTC.

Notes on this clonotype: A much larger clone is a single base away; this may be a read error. The CDR3 DNA is TGCGCCAGCAGGATCACAGGGGGCTATGGCTACACCTTC. Translation gives CASRITGGYGYTF. The chain is built from TRBV5-1 and TRBJ1-2; TRBD1 aligns across 8 bases. The V gene end was trimmed by 5 bases and the J gene end by 4 bases; junction bases not matched to a gene: 4. The germline V gene encodes CDR1 SGHRS and CDR2 YFSETQ. The CDR3 totals 13 residues.

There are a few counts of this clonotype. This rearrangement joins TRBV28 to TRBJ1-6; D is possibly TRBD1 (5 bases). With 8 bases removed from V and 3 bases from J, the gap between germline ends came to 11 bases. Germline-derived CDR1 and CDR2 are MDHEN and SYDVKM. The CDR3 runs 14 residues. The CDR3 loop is CASRSGRYNSPLHF. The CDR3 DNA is TGTGCCAGCCGCTCAGGGCGCTATAATTCACCCCTCCACTTT.

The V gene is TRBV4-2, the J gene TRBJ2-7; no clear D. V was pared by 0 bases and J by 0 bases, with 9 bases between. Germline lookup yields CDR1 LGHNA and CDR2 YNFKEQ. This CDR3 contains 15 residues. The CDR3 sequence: CASSQDIRSSYEQYF. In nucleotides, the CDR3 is TGTGCCAGCAGCCAAGATATCAGGTCCTCCTACGAGCAGTACTTC.

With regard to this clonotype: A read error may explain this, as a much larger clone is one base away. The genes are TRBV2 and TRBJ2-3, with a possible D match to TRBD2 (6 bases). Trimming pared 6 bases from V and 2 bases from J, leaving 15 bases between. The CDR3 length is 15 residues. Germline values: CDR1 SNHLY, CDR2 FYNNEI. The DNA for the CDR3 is TGTGCCAGCAGATCTAGGGACTCCTTCACAGATACGCAGTATTTT. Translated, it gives CASRSRDSFTDTQYF.